A single sample gave rise to the 14 T cell receptor beta chains below, sequenced in a study of regulatory T cells in long-lasting Graves disease. Sequencing libraries for TCR beta were prepared with iRepertoire HTBI primers and Arm-PCR of CDR3 regions. Each CDR3 protein is one row after TCRdb ran MiXCR on the multiplex PCR reads. The sample records about 540,000 distinct CDR3 sequences, 13% being singletons. Time point specified: newly diagnosed GD, antithyroid drugs for less than 3 months. PBMC-extracted RNA yielded the TCR library. These same data were also listed under a study on T cells in Graves' hyperthyroidism and ophthalmopathy.

Sequences were derived from peripheral blood mononuclear cells (PBMCs), sampled at new diagnosis, from a patient treated with antithyroid drugs. Receptor source: a man aged 25 to 40 with Graves disease.

V usage is TRBV6-5 and J usage is TRBJ2-1; perhaps TRBD2 as D (5 bases). This CDR3 spans 15 amino acids. V lost 1 base to trimming and J lost 0 bases, with 7 bases between them. In germline, CDR1 is MNHEY, CDR2 SVGAGI. CDR3 bases: TGTGCCAGCAGTTACTATCTAGCCTCCTACAATGAGCAGTTCTTC. Residues: CASSYYLASYNEQFF.

This clonotype was observed at least ten times. The J gene is TRBJ2-4, the V gene TRBV5-1; D may match TRBD1 or TRBD2 (5 bases each). Trimming left V 0 bases short and J 8 bases short, with 12 bases between. This CDR3 region has 14 residues. CDR1 is SGHRS, CDR2 YFSETQ, per germline. The CDR3 DNA reads as TGCGCCAGCAGCTTGGGCCAGAGGGGTGACATTCAGTACTTC. It yields the protein CASSLGQRGDIQYF.

This clonotype was counted ten times or more. The chain has TRBV5-1 and TRBJ1-1; D is undetermined. The ends were cut back, 0 bases at V and 0 bases at J, with 12 bases in the middle. This CDR3 region has 16 residues. CDR1 is SGHRS and CDR2 is YFSETQ in the germline V gene. The CDR3 loop is CASSLGLGVVNTEAFF. The CDR3 coding sequence is TGCGCCAGCAGCTTGGGGCTTGGGGTGGTGAACACTGAAGCTTTCTTT.

The chain couples TRBV29-1 to TRBJ2-3, with TRBD1 as a possible D gene (5 bases). Germline V lookup: CDR1 SQVTM, CDR2 ANQGSEA. The V end was cut by 6 bases, the J end by 5 bases, with 24 bases between. The CDR3 length is 16 residues. This CDR3 reads CSVLPRPDSFEDTQYF. As DNA, the CDR3 is TGCAGCGTCCTACCCCGTCCTGACAGCTTCGAAGATACGCAGTATTTT.

The CDR3 nucleotides read TGTGCCAGCACCCCCCGGGGCTATGGCTACACCTTC. Its translation is CASTPRGYGYTF. The chain employs TRBV12-3 or TRBV12-4 and TRBJ1-2; D gene unclear. This CDR3 region has 12 residues. The V gene lost 7 bases and the J gene lost 4 bases, with 10 bases spanning the gap.

This clonotype came up a few times. The V call is TRBV30, the J call TRBJ2-1, with 9 bases that match TRBD2. The CDR3 totals 15 residues. CDR1 is GTSNPN, CDR2 SVGIG, per germline (reference sequence). Trimming took 7 bases from V and 2 from J; bases not matched to a gene: 9. The chain's CDR3 is CAYSGLAPAYNEQFF. The CDR3 DNA reads as TGTGCCTACTCGGGACTAGCTCCCGCCTACAATGAGCAGTTCTTC.

This clonotype was detected many times. The rearrangement joins TRBV5-1 to TRBJ2-1, with D unresolved. Germline V gene lookup returns CDR1 SGHRS and CDR2 YFSETQ. V was shortened by 0 bases and J by 3 bases, with 7 bases between the two germline ends. The CDR3 runs 14 residues. As DNA, the CDR3 is TGCGCCAGCAGCTTGGCCCAGGACTACAATGAGCAGTTCTTC. Translation gives CASSLAQDYNEQFF.

For this clonotype: A clone one base away is much larger, so this may be a read error. This chain links TRBV10-2 with TRBJ2-1; 7 bases are shared with TRBD2. Trimming removed 3 bases from V and 4 bases from J; junction bases left unmatched: 12. CDR3 size: 17 residues. Germline V gene data show CDR1 as WSHSY and CDR2 as SAAADI. CDR3 sequence reads: CASSDGLGQWEYNEQFF. Written as DNA, the CDR3 is TGCGCCAGCAGTGATGGACTAGGCCAATGGGAATACAATGAGCAGTTCTTC.

The V call is TRBV19, the J call TRBJ2-1, with D unresolved. This CDR3 has 12 amino acids. V lost 3 bases and J lost 5, with 5 bases in between. Germline values: CDR1 LNHDA, CDR2 SQIVND (reference sequence). CDR3 loop: CASSIGDNEQFF. The CDR3 nucleotides read TGTGCCAGTAGTATCGGTGACAATGAGCAGTTCTTC.

This sequence joins TRBV2 and TRBJ2-7; 8 bases fit TRBD1. Germline values: CDR1 SNHLY, CDR2 FYNNEI. This CDR3 is built from 14 residues. With V trimmed by 8 bases and J by 3 bases, 9 bases remained unmatched. The CDR3 loop reads CASSGGREYYEQYF. In nucleotides, the CDR3 is TGTGCCAGCTCAGGGGGCCGGGAGTACTACGAGCAGTACTTC.

In this sample, this clonotype turned up a few times. The gene calls are TRBV3-1 and TRBJ2-1; D might be TRBD1 or TRBD2, each matching 5 bases. Trimming left V 0 bases short and J 6 bases short, with 21 bases between. Germline loops: CDR1 LGHDT, CDR2 YNNKEL (reference sequence). The CDR3 totals 18 residues. The CDR3, as DNA: TGTGCCAGCAGCCAAGATGGTCTCGGGACCACTCCCATCAATGAGCAGTTCTTC. Amino acids: CASSQDGLGTTPINEQFF.

This clonotype was seen a few times. The V and J genes are TRBV9 and TRBJ2-3; D not resolved. Germline V gene sequence: CDR1 SGDLS, CDR2 YYNGEE. Trimming cost V 0 bases and J 1 base, with 3 bases left between them. There are 13 residues in the CDR3. CDR3 region: CASSVERTDTQYF. In DNA, the CDR3 is TGTGCCAGCAGCGTAGAACGCACAGATACGCAGTATTTT.

The sample holds many counts of this clonotype. The rearrangement uses TRBV27 and TRBJ2-7, with 8 bases identical to TRBD1. CDR1 MNHEY and CDR2 SMNVEV come from the germline V gene (reference sequence). This CDR3 has 15 amino acids. Trimming took 5 bases from V and 5 from J; bases not matched to a gene: 11. The chain's CDR3 is CASSIRGQALNEQYF. The CDR3, as DNA: TGTGCCAGCAGTATTAGGGGACAGGCTCTCAACGAGCAGTACTTC.

A note on this clonotype: It may be a read error: a sequence one base away is much more abundant. The chain employs TRBV20-1 and TRBJ2-7; D might be TRBD1 (6 bases). The CDR3 is made up of 15 amino acids. Germline V CDR1 and CDR2: DFQATT, SNEGSKA (reference sequence). Here the CDR3 reads CSARPLVGGIGEQCF. The CDR3 bases are TGCAGTGCTAGACCTCTGGTAGGGGGAATCGGGGAGCAGTGCTTC.